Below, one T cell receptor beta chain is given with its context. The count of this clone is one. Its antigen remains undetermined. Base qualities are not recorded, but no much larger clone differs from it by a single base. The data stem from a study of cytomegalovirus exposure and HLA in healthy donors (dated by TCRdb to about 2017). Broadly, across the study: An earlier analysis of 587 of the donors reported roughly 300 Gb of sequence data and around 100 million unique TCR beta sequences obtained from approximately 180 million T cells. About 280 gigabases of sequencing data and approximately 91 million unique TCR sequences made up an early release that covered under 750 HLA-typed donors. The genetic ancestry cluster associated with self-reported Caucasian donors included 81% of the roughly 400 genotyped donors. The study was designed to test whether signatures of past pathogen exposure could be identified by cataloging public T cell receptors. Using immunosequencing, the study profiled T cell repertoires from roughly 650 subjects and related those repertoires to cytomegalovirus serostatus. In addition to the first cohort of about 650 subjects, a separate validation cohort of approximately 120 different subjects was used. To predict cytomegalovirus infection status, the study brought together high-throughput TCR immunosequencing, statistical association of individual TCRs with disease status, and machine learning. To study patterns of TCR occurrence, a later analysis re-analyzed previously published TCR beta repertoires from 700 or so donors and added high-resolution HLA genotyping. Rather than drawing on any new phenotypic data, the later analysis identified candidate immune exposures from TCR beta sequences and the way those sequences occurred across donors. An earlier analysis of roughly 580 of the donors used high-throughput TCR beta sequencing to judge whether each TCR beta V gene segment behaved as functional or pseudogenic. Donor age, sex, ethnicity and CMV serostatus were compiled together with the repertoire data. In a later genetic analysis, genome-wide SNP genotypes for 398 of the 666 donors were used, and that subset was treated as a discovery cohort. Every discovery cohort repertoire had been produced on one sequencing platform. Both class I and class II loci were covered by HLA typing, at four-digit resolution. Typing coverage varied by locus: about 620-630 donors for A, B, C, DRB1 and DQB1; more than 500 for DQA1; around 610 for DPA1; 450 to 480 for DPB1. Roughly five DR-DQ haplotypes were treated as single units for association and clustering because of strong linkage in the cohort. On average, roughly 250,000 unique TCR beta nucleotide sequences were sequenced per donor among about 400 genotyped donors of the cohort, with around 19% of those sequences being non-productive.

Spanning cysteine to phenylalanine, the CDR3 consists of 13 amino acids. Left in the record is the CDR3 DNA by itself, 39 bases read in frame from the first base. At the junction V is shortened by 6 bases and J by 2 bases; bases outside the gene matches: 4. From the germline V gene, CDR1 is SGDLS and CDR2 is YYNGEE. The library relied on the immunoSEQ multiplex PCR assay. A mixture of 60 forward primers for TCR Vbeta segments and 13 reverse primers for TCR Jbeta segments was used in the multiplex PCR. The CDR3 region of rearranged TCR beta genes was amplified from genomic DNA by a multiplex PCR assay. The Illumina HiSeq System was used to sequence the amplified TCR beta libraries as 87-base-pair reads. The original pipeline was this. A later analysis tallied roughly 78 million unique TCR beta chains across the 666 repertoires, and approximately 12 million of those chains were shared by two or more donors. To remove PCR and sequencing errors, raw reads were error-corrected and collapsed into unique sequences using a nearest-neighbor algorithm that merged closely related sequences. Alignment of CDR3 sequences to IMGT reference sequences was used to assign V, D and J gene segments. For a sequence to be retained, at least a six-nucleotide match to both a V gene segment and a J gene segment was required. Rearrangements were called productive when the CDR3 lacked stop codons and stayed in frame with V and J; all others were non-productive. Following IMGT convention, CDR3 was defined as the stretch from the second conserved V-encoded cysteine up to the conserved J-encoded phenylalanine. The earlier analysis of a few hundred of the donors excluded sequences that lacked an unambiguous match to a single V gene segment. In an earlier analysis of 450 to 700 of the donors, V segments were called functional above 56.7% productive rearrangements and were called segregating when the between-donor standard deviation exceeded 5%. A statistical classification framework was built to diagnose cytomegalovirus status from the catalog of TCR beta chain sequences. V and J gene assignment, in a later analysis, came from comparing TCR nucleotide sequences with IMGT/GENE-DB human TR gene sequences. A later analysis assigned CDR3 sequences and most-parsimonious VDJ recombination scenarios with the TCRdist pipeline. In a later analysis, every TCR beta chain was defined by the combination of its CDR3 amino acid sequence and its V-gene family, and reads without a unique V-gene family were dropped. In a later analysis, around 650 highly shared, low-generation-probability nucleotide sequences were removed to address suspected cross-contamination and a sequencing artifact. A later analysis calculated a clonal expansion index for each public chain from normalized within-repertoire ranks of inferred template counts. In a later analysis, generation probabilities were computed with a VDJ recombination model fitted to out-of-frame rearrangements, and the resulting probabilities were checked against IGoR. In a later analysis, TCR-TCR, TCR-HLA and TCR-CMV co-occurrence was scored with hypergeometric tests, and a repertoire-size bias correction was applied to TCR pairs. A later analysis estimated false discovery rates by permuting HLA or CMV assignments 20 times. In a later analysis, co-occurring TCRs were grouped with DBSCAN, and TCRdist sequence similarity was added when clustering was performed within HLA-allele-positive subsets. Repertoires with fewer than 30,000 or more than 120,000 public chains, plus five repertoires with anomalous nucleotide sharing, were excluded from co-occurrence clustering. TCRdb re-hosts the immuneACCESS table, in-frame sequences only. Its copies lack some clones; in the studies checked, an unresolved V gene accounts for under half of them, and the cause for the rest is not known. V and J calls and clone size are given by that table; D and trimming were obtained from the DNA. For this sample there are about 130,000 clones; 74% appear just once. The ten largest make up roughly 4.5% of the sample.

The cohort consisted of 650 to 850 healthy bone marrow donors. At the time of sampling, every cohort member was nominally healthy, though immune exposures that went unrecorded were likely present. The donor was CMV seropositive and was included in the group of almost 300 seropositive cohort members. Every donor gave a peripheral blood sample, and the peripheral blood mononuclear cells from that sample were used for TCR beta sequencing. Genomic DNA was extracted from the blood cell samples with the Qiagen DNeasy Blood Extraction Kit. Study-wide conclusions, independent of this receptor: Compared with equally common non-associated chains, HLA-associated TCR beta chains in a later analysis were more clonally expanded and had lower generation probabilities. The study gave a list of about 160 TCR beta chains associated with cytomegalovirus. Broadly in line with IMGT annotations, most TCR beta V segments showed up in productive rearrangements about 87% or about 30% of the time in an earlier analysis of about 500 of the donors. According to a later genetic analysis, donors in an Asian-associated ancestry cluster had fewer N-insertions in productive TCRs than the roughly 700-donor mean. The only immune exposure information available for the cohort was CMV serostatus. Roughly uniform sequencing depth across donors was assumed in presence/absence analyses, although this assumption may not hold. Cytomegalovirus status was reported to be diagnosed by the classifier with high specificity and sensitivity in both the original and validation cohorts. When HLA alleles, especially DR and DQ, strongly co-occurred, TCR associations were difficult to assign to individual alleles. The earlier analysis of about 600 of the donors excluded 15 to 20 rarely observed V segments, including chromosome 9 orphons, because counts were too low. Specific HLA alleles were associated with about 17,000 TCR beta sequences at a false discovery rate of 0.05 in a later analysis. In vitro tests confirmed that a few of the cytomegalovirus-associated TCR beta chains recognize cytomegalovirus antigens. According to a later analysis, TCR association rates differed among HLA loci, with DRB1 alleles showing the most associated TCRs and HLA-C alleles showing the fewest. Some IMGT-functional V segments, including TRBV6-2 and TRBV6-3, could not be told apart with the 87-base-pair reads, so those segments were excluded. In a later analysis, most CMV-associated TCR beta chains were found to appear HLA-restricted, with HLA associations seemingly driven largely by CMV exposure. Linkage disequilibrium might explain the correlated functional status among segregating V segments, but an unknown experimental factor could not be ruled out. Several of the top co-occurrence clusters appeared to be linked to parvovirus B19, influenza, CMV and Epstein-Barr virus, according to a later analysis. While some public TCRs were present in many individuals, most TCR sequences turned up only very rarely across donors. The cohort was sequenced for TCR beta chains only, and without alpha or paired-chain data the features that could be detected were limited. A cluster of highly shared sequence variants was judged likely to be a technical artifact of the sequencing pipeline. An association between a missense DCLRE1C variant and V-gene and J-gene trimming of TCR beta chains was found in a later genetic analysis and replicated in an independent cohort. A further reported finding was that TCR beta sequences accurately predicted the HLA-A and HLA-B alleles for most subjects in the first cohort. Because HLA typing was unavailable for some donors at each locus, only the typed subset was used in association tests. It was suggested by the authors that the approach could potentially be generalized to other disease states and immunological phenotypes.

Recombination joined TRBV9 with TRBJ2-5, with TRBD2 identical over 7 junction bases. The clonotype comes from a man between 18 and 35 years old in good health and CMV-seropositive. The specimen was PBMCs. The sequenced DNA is TGTGCCAGCAATCTAGCGGAGCAAGAGACCCAGTACTTC. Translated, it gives CASNLAEQETQYF.